This TCR beta chain stems from a study of T cell repertoires in cytomegalovirus infection. MiXCR, applied by TCRdb to the reads, yields one record per CDR3 protein. The sample has roughly 300,000 distinct CDR3 sequences; more than 8% are singletons. V lost 0 bases and J 0 bases, leaving 18 bases between the germline ends. Germline CDR1 reads SGHTA; CDR2 reads FQGNSA. This CDR3 is built from 20 residues. This clonotype was observed at least ten times. The V and J genes are TRBV7-2 and TRBJ1-6, with D possibly matching TRBD1 (6 bases). The TCR originated in a human donor in good health (CMV status not recorded). Some clones in this sample may be carry-over from other donors' samples. The sequencing input was PBMCs. This CDR3 reads CASSLARGSTGTSYNSPLHF. As DNA, the CDR3 is TGTGCCAGCAGCTTAGCGCGGGGGTCGACAGGTACCTCCTATAATTCACCCCTCCACTTT.